This T cell receptor (beta chain) was sequenced for a study of T cells in women clearing cervical HPV infection (dated by TCRdb to the late 2010s). With respect to the entire study: The cases were about two dozen women with histologically confirmed HPV16-related CIN3 or worse, and 2 of those women had invasive cancers. Cases were matched to controls by age within five years and by the year the sample was collected. An exploratory proof-of-principle case-control study, nested within the Guanacaste HPV Natural History Study in Costa Rica, was conducted to compare TCR repertoires across cervical HPV16 outcomes. A median age of roughly 33 years was observed in cases versus roughly 38 in controls, and no significant differences in baseline characteristics were found. Five blinded duplicates per group were added as quality controls, so that 60 or so samples were obtained: some 50 participants and 10 replicates. In the parent cohort, around 9,500 women aged 18 or older were enrolled in Guanacaste, Costa Rica, during about 1992 to 1994 and were followed for roughly 7 years. Controls were 25 women whose single incident HPV16 infection cleared within 12 months without precancer or cancer developing. For cases, the median interval between lesion detection and blood sampling was about 140 days, with an interquartile range of about 85 to 220 days. Because only a few women had HLA typing data, the possibility that HLA type acted as a confounder could not be ruled out. Blood from cases was collected at the visit where the lesion was first found, while blood from controls was collected once the infection could no longer be detected. Study-wide conclusions, independent of this receptor: By combining richness with V gene abundances, random forest classifiers separated cases from controls with an estimated AUC of roughly 0.84. Lower TRBV6-7 relative abundance was observed in cases than in controls (0.11% versus 0.16%; Bonferroni P = 0.0008). Whether associations preceded infection or resulted from infection could not be shown with the cross-sectional design, and effector/memory subsets and HPV-specific T cells were not isolated. Because T-cell numbers per sample were unknown, differences in richness could reflect varying T-cell content rather than repertoire biology. TCR repertoire richness was significantly higher in CIN3+ cases than in controls across sequencing depths, while evenness did not differ.

Concerning this clone: Its antigen remains unidentified. The read ends 3 residues before the CDR3 terminus; that terminus is restored from the germline J gene.

As encoded in the germline V gene, CDR1 is SNHLY while CDR2 is FYNNEI. The CDR3 spans 16 residues, from the cysteine through the phenylalanine. The 39 bases shown cover part of the CDR3, and their frame starts at base 1. V loses 7 bases of germline sequence and J loses 5 bases, and the interval between the two ends is 20 bases. Every participant had a single incident cervical HPV16 infection, and women with prevalent HPV16 infections were excluded. Cervical HPV DNA was detected with MY09/MY11 PCR, and genotyping was done by dot-blot hybridization. Roughly 14 mL of heparinized blood was centrifuged, after which the buffy coat was aliquoted, frozen at -30 degrees C, and then stored at -80 degrees C. QIAGEN kits were used to extract genomic DNA from buffy coat specimens. TCR beta CDR3 regions were amplified by multiplex PCR from an average of about 1,300 ng genomic DNA per sample using the immunoSEQ assay. Primer bias was corrected in the assay by using a complete synthetic TCR repertoire to establish an amplification baseline. Amplicons were sequenced on the Illumina platform. On the study's bioinformatics: Error correction of the sequences involved clustering with frequency ratios plus a modified nearest-neighbor algorithm, after which the sequences were analyzed in the immunoSEQ Analyzer using IMGT gene definitions. At each rarefaction depth, TCR richness and evenness were averaged across 20 rarefaction repeats, and samples with fewer sequences than that depth were excluded. Wilcoxon rank sum tests with FDR correction were used to compare V, D and J gene relative abundances between the groups. An intraclass correlation of roughly 95% for TCR richness and an average of roughly 83% across 65 to 70 gene segments were obtained from the blinded duplicates. The source is immuneACCESS, and TCRdb retained only in-frame sequences with V and J called. Part of the clones is not carried over; for the studies checked, unresolved V genes explain less than half of this, and the remainder is unexplained. The D gene and trimming were derived from the DNA, and the V and J assignments and clone size from that table. The table for this sample lists some 15,000 clones. The top ten constitute about 7% of the sample.

The rearranged segments are TRBV2 and TRBJ2-2; the D gene is possibly TRBD2, with 5 bases matching. The TCR originated in a woman between 18 and 70 years old with a cervical HPV16 infection that either progressed to CIN3+ or cleared (not recorded which). Source material: blood buffy coat. The sequenced part of the CDR3 DNA is TGTGCCAGCAAGTGGTCTCAAACAACGGGGACCGGGGAG. Translated, it reads CASKWSQTTGTGE. The CDR3 in its entirety is CASKWSQTTGTGELFF.